The entry below describes one TCR beta chain. Autoimmune disease history or systemic immunosuppression excluded patients. The investigators sampled blood at baseline, at cycle 4 day 1, and at cycle 7 day 1. Libraries were prepared by immunoSEQ multiplex PCR; TCRdb keeps only in-frame clonotypes and omits some of them. Of about 62,000 clones in the sample, 70% to 90% were seen once. The data are from a study of OX40 agonist ivuxolimab in advanced cancers. Study overall: Among those enrolled, mean age was approximately 62 years (range roughly 23 to 79) and 70% to 85% were male.

CDR1 and CDR2 (germline): SGHDT, YYEEEE. This CDR3 has 14 amino acids. V shed 4 bases and J 11 bases; nucleotides not matched to a gene: 8. The source of this sequence is an adult with an advanced solid tumor such as melanoma, head and neck, liver or kidney cancer. This rearrangement joins TRBV5-6 to TRBJ1-6; 8 positions match TRBD1. The input for sequencing was CD4+ or CD8+ T cells sorted from blood, taken in a trial of the OX40 agonist ivuxolimab. CDR3 sequence (DNA): TGTGCCAGCAGCCCCACAGGGGGTCCGGCACCCCTCCACTTT. Translating it yields CASSPTGGPAPLHF.